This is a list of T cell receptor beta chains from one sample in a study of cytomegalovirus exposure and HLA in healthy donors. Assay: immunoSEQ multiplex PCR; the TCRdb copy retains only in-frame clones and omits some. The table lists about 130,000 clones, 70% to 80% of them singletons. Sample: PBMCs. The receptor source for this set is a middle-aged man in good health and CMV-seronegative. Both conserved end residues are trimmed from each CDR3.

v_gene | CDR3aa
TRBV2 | ASSMGASGSEKLF
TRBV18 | ASSPRTGEGNTIY
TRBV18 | ASSPRRSSTDTQY
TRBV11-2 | ASSHPGGSQPQH
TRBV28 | ASWIDSRQPEAF
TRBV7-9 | ASSLDGTASRPQH
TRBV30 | AWSVPQAGMDTEAF
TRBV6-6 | ASSTGQGGETQY
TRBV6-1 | ASSESLGMAGRTYEQY
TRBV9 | ASSQRQGRYEQY
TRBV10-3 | AIRSGLAQSSYEQY
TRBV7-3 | ASSLGASGMSGANVLT
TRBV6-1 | ASSAWEGSDTQY
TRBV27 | ASSITSGTYNEQF
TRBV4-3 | ASTPQHSANQKLF
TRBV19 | ASSIRGASGSYEQY
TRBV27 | ASSTSASGSDTGELF
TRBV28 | ASSSVNTEAF
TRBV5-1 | ASSLDGTSLTTQY
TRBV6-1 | ASSEVPGRGSEQF
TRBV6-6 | ASSSSGRAETQY
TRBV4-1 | ASSPGPQENTGELF
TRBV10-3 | AIRGTQNTEAF
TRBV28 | ASSTPLTSTDTQY
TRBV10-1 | ARTLGTGYYEQY
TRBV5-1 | ASSTDTETQY
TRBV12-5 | ASGGTTSGYGTQY
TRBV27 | ASSHGQGKQETQY
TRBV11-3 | ASSSTGTGIYNEQF
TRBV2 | ASSEGGAGTDTQY
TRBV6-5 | ASSGIQGSETQY
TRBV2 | ASSETRDTANTGELF
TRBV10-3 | AISASPLAGGSSYEQY
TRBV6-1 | ASRLAFDPYNEQF
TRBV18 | ASSPASNQPQH
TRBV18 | ASSVSGGSLYEQY
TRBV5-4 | ASSRRDRGVDTQY
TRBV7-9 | ASSLTDSLSYEQY
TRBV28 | ASSSTGNGYT